These T cell receptor beta chains were read from a single sample in a study of identical twins. TCRdb reprocessed the 5' RACE reads with MiXCR, giving one entry per CDR3 protein. The profile shows around 690,000 distinct CDR3 sequences, roughly 20% of them singletons. These data were also reused for a study on T cells expressing NK-cell markers.

Sequenced: PBMCs. The receptors come from a woman under 30 in good health. The CDR3 runs from the conserved cysteine through the conserved F or W. The D gene is left open where the match is weak. Some rows mark clone size as missing; the rest say once, few, many or name a class of expanded clone.

>TRBJ1-1|TRBV5-1|TRBD1|-
CASSIDRGSLNTEAFF
TGCGCCAGCAGCATAGACAGGGGGTCGTTGAACACTGAAGCTTTCTTT
>TRBJ2-5|TRBV12-3/TRBV12-4|TRBD2|-
CASSLRGLAGRETQYF
TGTGCCAGCAGTTTAAGGGGACTAGCGGGGAGGGAGACCCAGTACTTC
>TRBJ2-7|TRBV12-3/TRBV12-4|TRBD2|-
CASSLILAGMYEQYF
TGTGCCAGCAGTTTGATCCTAGCGGGGATGTACGAGCAGTACTTC
>TRBJ2-7|TRBV19|TRBD1|-
CASSLSTGGLYEQYF
TGTGCCAGTAGTCTTTCGACAGGGGGTCTCTACGAGCAGTACTTC
>TRBJ1-2|TRBV29-1|-|-
CSVDRTEGLVYGYTF
TGCAGCGTTGATAGAACGGAGGGTCTGGTCTATGGCTACACCTTC
>TRBJ2-5|TRBV7-2|-|few
CASSLDSRARETQYF
TGTGCCAGCAGCTTAGATTCACGGGCCAGAGAGACCCAGTACTTC
>TRBJ2-7|TRBV12-3/TRBV12-4|TRBD2|few
CASSAIAGPSYEQYF
TGTGCCAGCAGTGCGATAGCGGGGCCTTCCTACGAGCAGTACTTC
>TRBJ2-5|TRBV6-5|-|-
CASSYSVAVLETQYF
TGTGCCAGCAGTTACTCAGTGGCGGTCCTAGAGACCCAGTACTTC
>TRBJ2-4|TRBV15|-|-
CATSRDGSAAKNIQYF
TGTGCCACCAGCAGAGATGGCAGCGCCGCCAAAAACATTCAGTACTTC
>TRBJ2-1|TRBV11-2|TRBD2|few
CASRRLAGGLSSYNEQFF
TGTGCCAGCAGGAGACTAGCGGGAGGTCTTAGCTCCTACAATGAGCAGTTCTTC
>TRBJ1-1|TRBV19|-|many
CASTGNTEAFF
TGTGCCAGCACGGGGAACACTGAAGCTTTCTTT
>TRBJ2-3|TRBV7-6|TRBD2|few
CASSLPGRGADTQYF
TGTGCCAGCAGCTTACCCGGGAGGGGCGCAGATACGCAGTATTTT
>TRBJ2-1|TRBV6-2/TRBV6-3|TRBD2|many
CASAPHGGGRSSYNEQFF
TGTGCCAGCGCCCCCCATGGAGGCGGGAGGAGCTCCTACAATGAGCAGTTCTTC
>TRBJ2-2|TRBV6-5|TRBD2|few
CASSSSGRSGELFF
TGTGCCAGCAGTTCTAGCGGGAGGTCCGGGGAGCTGTTTTTT